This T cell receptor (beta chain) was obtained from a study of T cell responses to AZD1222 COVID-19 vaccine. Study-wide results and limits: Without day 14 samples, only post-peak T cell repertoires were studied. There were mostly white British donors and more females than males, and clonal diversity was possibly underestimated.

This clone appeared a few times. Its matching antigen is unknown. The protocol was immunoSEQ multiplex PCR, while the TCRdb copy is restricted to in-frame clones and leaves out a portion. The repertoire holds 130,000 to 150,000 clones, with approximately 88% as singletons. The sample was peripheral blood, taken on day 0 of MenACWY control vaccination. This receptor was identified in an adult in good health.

The CDR3 sequence: CASSLPGQGTVEQYF. DNA of the CDR3: TGTGCCAGCAGCCTTCCGGGACAGGGGACGGTAGAGCAGTACTTC. The chain joins TRBV5-6 to TRBJ2-7; 10 bases line up with TRBD1. Per the germline V gene, CDR1 is SGHDT and CDR2 is YYEEEE. The length of the CDR3 is 15 residues. The V and J ends lost 4 bases and 7 bases, in that order; junction bases with no gene match: 11.